This TCR beta chain was found in a study of cytomegalovirus exposure and HLA in healthy donors. Overall study context: The same platform as the approximately 660 first-cohort repertoires was used for the 130 or so validation repertoires, a later analysis reported.

Study-level findings and limits: Reports indicated that the classifier achieved high specificity and sensitivity in diagnosing cytomegalovirus status. The listing of 150 or so TCR beta chains classed them as cytomegalovirus-associated.

A word on this clone: The antigen is unknown.

Measured with immunoSEQ multiplex PCR; TCRdb has only the in-frame clones, and not every one. The repertoire holds 280,000 or so clones, with around nine tenths as singletons. CDR1 and CDR2 (germline): SGHDT, YYEEEE. The CDR3 runs to 13 residues. The ends lost 2 bases at V and 7 bases at J; junction bases unmatched: 5. The study drew the donors from its roughly 120-subject validation cohort, separate from the 666-subject first cohort. This chain uses TRBV5-6 with TRBJ1-1, with 7 bases aligning to TRBD1. The TCR was taken from a woman aged 18-29 years in good health and CMV-seronegative. The sample was PBMCs. The CDR3 bases are TGTGCCAGCAGCTTACAAGGGGGCCTTGAAGCTTTCTTT. Its translation is CASSLQGGLEAFF.